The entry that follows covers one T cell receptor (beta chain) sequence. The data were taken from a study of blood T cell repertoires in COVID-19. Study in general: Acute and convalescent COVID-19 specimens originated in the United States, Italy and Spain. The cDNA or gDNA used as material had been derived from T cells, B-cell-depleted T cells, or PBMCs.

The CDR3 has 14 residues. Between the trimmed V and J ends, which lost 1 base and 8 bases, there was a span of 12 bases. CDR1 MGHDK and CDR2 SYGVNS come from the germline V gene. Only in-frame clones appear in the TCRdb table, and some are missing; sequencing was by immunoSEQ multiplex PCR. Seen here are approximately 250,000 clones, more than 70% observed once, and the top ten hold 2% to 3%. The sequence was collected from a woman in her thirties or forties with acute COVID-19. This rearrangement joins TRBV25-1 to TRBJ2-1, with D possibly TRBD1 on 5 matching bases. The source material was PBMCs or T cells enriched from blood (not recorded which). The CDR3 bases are TGTGCCAGCAGTGAATCCCGGAAAGGGGATGAGCAGTTCTTC. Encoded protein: CASSESRKGDEQFF.